The rows below give T cell receptor beta chains drawn from one sample of a study of blood T cell repertoires in COVID-19. Profiled with immunoSEQ multiplex PCR; TCRdb holds only in-frame clones, not every one. The data show roughly 300,000 clones, with roughly nine tenths seen just once and less than 15% held by the top ten. Sequencing was done on a sample of peripheral blood. These receptors all stem from a woman aged 25 to 39 with COVID-19, enrolled during active disease. The CDR3 runs from the conserved cysteine through the conserved F or W. Fields, in order: clone size, J gene, D gene, V gene, CDR3 protein, CDR3 DNA. The D gene is left open where the match is weak. For some rows the clone size is stated as once, few or many, or as a class when expanded; others skip it.

size: NA
J: TRBJ2-3
D: NA
V: TRBV5-1
CDR3: CASGPGVTSTDTQYF
DNA: TGCGCCAGCGGTCCGGGGGTAACTAGCACAGATACGCAGTATTTT

size: NA
J: TRBJ1-3
D: NA
V: TRBV18
CDR3: CASSPLPTGDSGNTIYF
DNA: TGTGCCAGCTCACCCCTTCCGACAGGTGACTCTGGAAACACCATATATTTT

size: once
J: TRBJ2-1
D: NA
V: TRBV7-9
CDR3: CASSSLDIRDEQFF
DNA: TGTGCCAGCAGCTCTTTGGACATTCGGGATGAGCAGTTCTTC

size: NA
J: TRBJ1-4
D: NA
V: TRBV11-2
CDR3: CASRGVGTNEKLFF
DNA: TGTGCCAGTAGAGGAGTCGGCACTAATGAAAAACTGTTTTTT

size: NA
J: TRBJ2-1
D: NA
V: TRBV18
CDR3: CASSPQQAYNEQFF
DNA: TGTGCCAGCTCACCACAACAGGCCTACAATGAGCAGTTCTTC

size: NA
J: TRBJ2-7
D: NA
V: TRBV5-6
CDR3: CASSLTPTAYEQYF
DNA: TGTGCCAGCAGCTTGACCCCGACAGCCTACGAGCAGTACTTC

size: NA
J: TRBJ1-5
D: NA
V: TRBV19
CDR3: CATRQDSRQPQHF
DNA: TGTGCCACCCGCCAGGACAGTCGTCAGCCCCAGCATTTT

size: few
J: TRBJ1-1
D: NA
V: TRBV2
CDR3: CASSERLWNTEAFF
DNA: TGTGCCAGCAGTGAAAGACTGTGGAACACTGAAGCTTTCTTT

size: NA
J: TRBJ1-2
D: NA
V: TRBV19
CDR3: CASTDLANYGYTF
DNA: TGTGCCAGTACGGACTTAGCTAACTATGGCTACACCTTC

size: NA
J: TRBJ2-1
D: TRBD2
V: TRBV7-9
CDR3: CASSPLAGGPNEQFF
DNA: TGTGCCAGCAGCCCCCTAGCGGGGGGGCCTAATGAGCAGTTCTTC

size: once
J: TRBJ2-1
D: TRBD1
V: TRBV29-1
CDR3: CSVERTGSYEQFF
DNA: TGCAGCGTTGAACGGACAGGTTCGTATGAGCAGTTCTTC

size: NA
J: TRBJ2-2
D: NA
V: TRBV24-1
CDR3: CATSDFAGRGTGELFF
DNA: TGTGCCACCAGTGATTTTGCGGGGCGCGGCACCGGGGAGCTGTTTTTT

size: NA
J: TRBJ2-2
D: NA
V: TRBV19
CDR3: CASSTLTGPGELFF
DNA: TGTGCCAGTAGTACCCTCACAGGGCCCGGGGAGCTGTTTTTT

size: NA
J: TRBJ2-5
D: TRBD2
V: TRBV11-2
CDR3: CASSKGGVAGGQETQYF
DNA: TGTGCCAGCAGCAAAGGAGGGGTAGCGGGGGGCCAAGAGACCCAGTACTTC

size: NA
J: TRBJ1-3
D: NA
V: TRBV7-9
CDR3: CASSPRGLKRDTIYF
DNA: TGTGCCAGCAGCCCCCGAGGCCTGAAGAGGGACACCATATATTTT

size: NA
J: TRBJ2-3
D: TRBD2
V: TRBV10-2
CDR3: CASVLAGSTDTQYF
DNA: TGCGCCAGCGTGCTAGCGGGGTCCACAGATACGCAGTATTTT

size: NA
J: TRBJ2-1
D: TRBD2
V: TRBV10-3
CDR3: CAISALAGVGEQFF
DNA: TGTGCCATCAGTGCTCTAGCGGGGGTCGGTGAGCAGTTCTTC

size: NA
J: TRBJ2-3
D: NA
V: TRBV28
CDR3: CASSLYTDTQYF
DNA: TGTGCCAGCAGTCTATACACCGATACGCAGTATTTT

size: NA
J: TRBJ2-5
D: TRBD2
V: TRBV29-1
CDR3: CSVDQRGAETQYF
DNA: TGCAGCGTTGACCAGCGGGGGGCGGAGACCCAGTACTTC

size: once
J: TRBJ1-1
D: NA
V: TRBV11-2
CDR3: CASSLVLSGNTEAFF
DNA: TGTGCCAGCAGCTTAGTTTTATCAGGGAACACTGAAGCTTTCTTT

size: few
J: TRBJ2-3
D: TRBD2
V: TRBV7-2
CDR3: CASSRGGRTDTQYF
DNA: TGTGCCAGCAGCCGGGGGGGACGCACAGATACGCAGTATTTT

size: NA
J: TRBJ2-1
D: TRBD2
V: TRBV7-9
CDR3: CASSVGLAGNEQFF
DNA: TGTGCCAGCAGCGTTGGACTAGCGGGAAATGAGCAGTTCTTC

size: NA
J: TRBJ1-5
D: NA
V: TRBV27
CDR3: CASSLIGADQPQHF
DNA: TGTGCCAGCAGTTTAATAGGGGCAGATCAGCCCCAGCATTTT

size: NA
J: TRBJ1-6
D: NA
V: TRBV19
CDR3: CASKGGHSSYNSPLHF
DNA: TGTGCCAGTAAAGGGGGTCACAGCTCCTATAATTCACCCCTCCACTTT

size: few
J: TRBJ2-5
D: TRBD2
V: TRBV11-2
CDR3: CASSPRTSGGRETQYF
DNA: TGTGCCAGCAGCCCGCGGACTAGCGGGGGGAGAGAGACCCAGTACTTC

size: NA
J: TRBJ1-5
D: NA
V: TRBV3-1/TRBV3-2
CDR3: CASSQDLGQPQHF
DNA: TGTGCCAGCAGCCAAGATCTAGGCCAGCCCCAGCATTTT

size: NA
J: TRBJ2-5
D: NA
V: TRBV2
CDR3: CASSETSLETQYF
DNA: TGTGCCAGCAGTGAGACTAGTCTAGAGACCCAGTACTTC

size: NA
J: TRBJ2-5
D: NA
V: TRBV19
CDR3: CASSRGVAGSLQETQYF
DNA: TGTGCCAGTAGTAGGGGGGTGGCAGGGTCACTCCAAGAGACCCAGTACTTC

size: NA
J: TRBJ1-1
D: NA
V: TRBV19
CDR3: CASSIGPGETEAFF
DNA: TGTGCCAGTAGTATAGGTCCAGGGGAGACTGAAGCTTTCTTT

size: NA
J: TRBJ1-2
D: TRBD1
V: TRBV7-8
CDR3: CASSLGTGVTNYGYTF
DNA: TGTGCCAGCAGCCTCGGGACAGGGGTTACTAACTATGGCTACACCTTC

size: NA
J: TRBJ2-1
D: NA
V: TRBV21-1
CDR3: CASTAPGRKNEQFF
DNA: TGTGCCAGCACAGCTCCGGGAAGGAAAAATGAGCAGTTCTTC

size: many
J: TRBJ1-6
D: NA
V: TRBV7-2
CDR3: CASSRVGSSPLHF
DNA: TGTGCCAGCAGCCGGGTTGGGAGTTCACCCCTCCACTTT

size: NA
J: TRBJ2-5
D: NA
V: TRBV11-2
CDR3: CASRMRETQYF
DNA: TGTGCCAGCAGGATGCGAGAGACCCAGTACTTC

size: NA
J: TRBJ1-1
D: NA
V: TRBV6-4
CDR3: CASNRGMIPEAFF
DNA: TGTGCCAGCAACCGAGGAATGATCCCTGAAGCTTTCTTT

size: NA
J: TRBJ2-2
D: TRBD2
V: TRBV4-1
CDR3: CASETSGGPNTGELFF
DNA: TGCGCCAGCGAGACTAGCGGGGGTCCGAACACCGGGGAGCTGTTTTTT

size: NA
J: TRBJ2-7
D: TRBD2
V: TRBV19
CDR3: CASRPSGGARSYEQYF
DNA: TGTGCCAGTCGGCCTAGCGGGGGGGCCCGTTCTTACGAGCAGTACTTC

size: NA
J: TRBJ2-2
D: NA
V: TRBV11-2
CDR3: CASSLGSRGANTGELFF
DNA: TGTGCCAGCAGCTTAGGTTCAAGGGGCGCGAACACCGGGGAGCTGTTTTTT

size: NA
J: TRBJ1-2
D: TRBD1
V: TRBV18
CDR3: CASSPQGARSGYTF
DNA: TGTGCCAGCTCACCGCAGGGGGCGCGAAGTGGCTACACCTTC

size: once
J: TRBJ1-1
D: NA
V: TRBV20-1
CDR3: CSASGESTEAFF
DNA: TGCAGTGCTAGTGGCGAATCCACTGAAGCTTTCTTT

size: NA
J: TRBJ1-1
D: NA
V: TRBV6-5
CDR3: CASSLLGGNTEAFF
DNA: TGTGCCAGCAGTCTACTGGGGGGAAACACTGAAGCTTTCTTT

size: once
J: TRBJ2-5
D: NA
V: TRBV28
CDR3: CASSLIEGARETQYF
DNA: TGTGCCAGCAGTTTAATTGAAGGGGCGCGGGAGACCCAGTACTTC

size: NA
J: TRBJ1-1
D: TRBD1
V: TRBV5-1
CDR3: CASRSGQGALNTEAFF
DNA: TGCGCCAGCAGGTCGGGACAGGGAGCCCTGAACACTGAAGCTTTCTTT

size: NA
J: TRBJ2-2
D: TRBD1
V: TRBV6-1
CDR3: CASSDQQGIHRELFF
DNA: TGTGCCAGCAGTGACCAACAGGGGATACACCGGGAGCTGTTTTTT

size: NA
J: TRBJ2-7
D: NA
V: TRBV6-5
CDR3: CASSPEWTGFYEQYF
DNA: TGTGCCAGCAGTCCAGAGTGGACTGGCTTTTACGAGCAGTACTTC

size: NA
J: TRBJ1-3
D: NA
V: TRBV5-6
CDR3: CASSLVTVDTIYF
DNA: TGTGCCAGCAGCTTGGTAACGGTGGACACCATATATTTT

size: NA
J: TRBJ2-5
D: NA
V: TRBV5-6
CDR3: CASSALSETQYF
DNA: TGTGCCAGCAGCGCCCTCAGTGAGACCCAGTACTTC

size: NA
J: TRBJ2-1
D: TRBD1
V: TRBV2
CDR3: CASTQTGGASNEQFF
DNA: TGTGCCAGCACTCAAACAGGGGGCGCGAGCAATGAGCAGTTCTTC

size: NA
J: TRBJ2-7
D: NA
V: TRBV5-5
CDR3: CASSPATGTLNYEQYF
DNA: TGTGCCAGCAGCCCGGCGACCGGGACACTTAATTACGAGCAGTACTTC

size: NA
J: TRBJ1-1
D: NA
V: TRBV12-3/TRBV12-4
CDR3: CASSFGGTEAFF
DNA: TGTGCCAGCAGTTTTGGGGGGACTGAAGCTTTCTTT

size: NA
J: TRBJ1-6
D: NA
V: TRBV7-8
CDR3: CASCALGQNYNSPLHF
DNA: TGTGCCAGCTGCGCCTTGGGGCAGAACTATAATTCACCCCTCCACTTT

size: NA
J: TRBJ2-7
D: TRBD2
V: TRBV3-1/TRBV3-2
CDR3: CASSQFSGGRPYEQYF
DNA: TGTGCCAGCAGCCAATTCAGCGGGGGCCGCCCCTACGAGCAGTACTTC

size: NA
J: TRBJ2-5
D: NA
V: TRBV21-1
CDR3: CASSSPRGLAGGPTQETQYF
DNA: TGTGCCAGCAGCTCCCCGCGCGGGTTAGCGGGGGGCCCTACCCAAGAGACCCAGTACTTC

size: NA
J: TRBJ1-2
D: NA
V: TRBV3-1/TRBV3-2
CDR3: CASSQDPGFHYGYTF
DNA: TGTGCCAGCAGCCAAGACCCAGGGTTTCACTATGGCTACACCTTC

size: NA
J: TRBJ1-4
D: NA
V: TRBV18
CDR3: CASSPGQGRGEKLFF
DNA: TGTGCCAGCTCACCCGGCCAGGGTAGAGGTGAAAAACTGTTTTTT

size: once
J: TRBJ1-1
D: NA
V: TRBV2
CDR3: CASIGAGAGGTEAFF
DNA: TGTGCCAGCATCGGGGCAGGGGCCGGTGGAACTGAAGCTTTCTTT

size: NA
J: TRBJ1-3
D: NA
V: TRBV7-9
CDR3: CATGGVGNTIYF
DNA: TGTGCCACCGGAGGGGTAGGAAACACCATATATTTT

size: NA
J: TRBJ2-7
D: NA
V: TRBV10-2
CDR3: CASSPRYEQYF
DNA: TGCGCCAGCAGCCCCAGATACGAGCAGTACTTC

size: once
J: TRBJ2-3
D: NA
V: TRBV6-6
CDR3: CASSPRDTQYF
DNA: TGTGCCAGCAGCCCTAGGGATACGCAGTATTTT

size: NA
J: TRBJ1-1
D: NA
V: TRBV5-8
CDR3: CASSLAGVGWTEAFF
DNA: TGTGCCAGCAGCTTGGCGGGGGTGGGGTGGACTGAAGCTTTCTTT